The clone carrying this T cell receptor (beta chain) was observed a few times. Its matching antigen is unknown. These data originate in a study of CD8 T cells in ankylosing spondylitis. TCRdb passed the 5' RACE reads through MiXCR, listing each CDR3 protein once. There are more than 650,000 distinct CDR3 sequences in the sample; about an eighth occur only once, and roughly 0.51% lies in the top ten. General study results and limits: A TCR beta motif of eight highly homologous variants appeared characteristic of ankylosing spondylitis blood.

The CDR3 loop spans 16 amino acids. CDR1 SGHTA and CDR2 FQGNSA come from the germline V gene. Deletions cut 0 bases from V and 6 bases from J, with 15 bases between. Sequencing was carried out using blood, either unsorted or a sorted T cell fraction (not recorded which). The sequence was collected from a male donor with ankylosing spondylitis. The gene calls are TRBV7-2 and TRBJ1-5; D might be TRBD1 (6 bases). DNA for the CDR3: TGTGCCAGCAGCTTAGCGCCCAGGGAGGGGGGTCAGCCCCAGCATTTT. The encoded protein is CASSLAPREGGQPQHF. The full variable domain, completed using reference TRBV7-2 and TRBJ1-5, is GAGVSQSPSNKVTEKGKDVELRCDPISGHTALYWYRQSLGQGLEFLIYFQGNSAPDKSGLPSDRFSAERTGGSVSTLTIQRTQQEDSAVYLCASSLAPREGGQPQHFGDGTRLSIL.